This T cell receptor (beta chain) was observed in a study of cytomegalovirus exposure and HLA in healthy donors (dated by TCRdb to about 2017). As for the study more broadly: According to an earlier analysis of 450 to 650 of the donors, about 179 million T cells yielded over 90 million unique TCR beta sequences and 276 Gb of sequence data. To study patterns of TCR occurrence, a later analysis re-analyzed previously published TCR beta repertoires from 666 donors and added high-resolution HLA genotyping. Among 300 to 450 genotyped donors of the cohort, an average of around 240,000 unique TCR beta nucleotide sequences were sequenced per donor, roughly 20% of them non-productive. All discovery cohort repertoires had been generated on a single sequencing platform. The study aimed to test whether signatures of past pathogen exposure could be identified by cataloging public T cell receptors. To predict cytomegalovirus infection status, the study combined high-throughput TCR immunosequencing, statistical association of individual TCRs with disease status, and machine learning. An early release covering approximately 600 HLA-typed donors comprised about 290 gigabases of sequencing data and around 85 million unique TCR sequences. Besides the first cohort of more than 650 subjects, a separate validation cohort made up of about 120 different subjects was used. The later analysis used no new phenotypic data to find candidate immune exposures, relying instead on TCR beta sequences and their occurrence across donors. Roughly 5 DR-DQ haplotypes were handled as single units for association and clustering, since linkage in the cohort was strong. The study used immunosequencing to profile the T cell repertoires of some 600 subjects and linked those repertoires to cytomegalovirus serostatus. Class I and class II HLA loci were covered by the typing at four-digit resolution. Among the 398 genotyped donors, more than 70% belonged to the genetic ancestry cluster associated with self-reported Caucasian donors. The number of typed donors differed by locus: 629-630 for A, B, C, DRB1 and DQB1; some 500 for DQA1; roughly 600 for DPA1; and some 430 for DPB1. A later genetic analysis took genome-wide SNP genotypes for about 55% of the 666 donors and used that subset as a discovery cohort. An earlier analysis of more than 450 of the donors used high-throughput TCR beta sequencing to judge whether each TCR beta V gene segment behaved as functional or pseudogenic. Donor age, sex, ethnicity and CMV serostatus were compiled alongside the repertoire data.

This clone was observed a few times. What this receptor recognizes is not known. Base qualities were left out, and no much larger clone turns up one base away. This same CDR3 is encoded by further DNA sequences in the sample. Taken from cysteine to phenylalanine, the CDR3 has 13 residues. CDR3 DNA only is kept here, 39 bases in frame from base 1. V is pared back by 0 bases and J by 4 bases, with 5 bases lying between the germline termini. The germline V gene (reference sequence) yields SGHNT for CDR1 and YYREEE for CDR2. The cohort consisted of more than 650 healthy bone marrow donors. At the time of sampling, all cohort members were nominally healthy, though unrecorded immune exposures were likely present. The donor was CMV seronegative and belonged to the group of 320 or so seronegative cohort members. A peripheral blood sample was collected from each donor, and TCR beta sequencing was performed on peripheral blood mononuclear cells. The Qiagen DNeasy Blood Extraction Kit was used to extract genomic DNA from the blood cell samples.

Study-level results and caveats: The cohort was sequenced for TCR beta chains only, and without alpha or paired-chain data the features that could be detected were limited. Specific HLA alleles were associated with more than 15,000 TCR beta sequences at a false discovery rate of 0.05 in a later analysis. A group of highly shared sequence variants was considered likely to be a technical artifact of the sequencing pipeline. Broadly in line with IMGT annotations, most TCR beta V segments showed up in productive rearrangements about 87% or about 30% of the time in an earlier analysis of about 500 of the donors. According to a later genetic analysis, donors in an Asian-associated ancestry cluster had fewer N-insertions in productive TCRs than the approximately 630-donor mean. According to the authors, the approach could potentially be generalized to other disease states and immunological phenotypes. HLA typing was unavailable for some donors at each locus, so association tests used only the typed subset. In a later analysis, HLA-associated TCR beta chains were found to be more clonally expanded and to have lower generation probabilities than equally common non-associated chains. Because the 87-base-pair reads could not distinguish some IMGT-functional V segments, including TRBV6-2 and TRBV6-3, those segments were excluded. In a later analysis, the rate of TCR association differed among HLA loci, with DRB1 alleles having the most associated TCRs and HLA-C alleles having the fewest. Most TCR sequences were seen in very few donors, while some public TCRs were found in many individuals. When HLA alleles, especially DR and DQ, strongly co-occurred, attributing TCR associations to individual alleles was difficult. According to a later analysis, most CMV-associated TCR beta chains appeared to be HLA-restricted, and the HLA associations seemed to be driven largely by CMV exposure. The presence/absence analyses assumed that sequencing depth was roughly uniform across donors, and that assumption may not be true. Linkage disequilibrium might explain the correlated functional status among segregating V segments, but an unknown experimental factor could not be ruled out. Because counts were too low, under 20 rarely observed V segments, including chromosome 9 orphons, were left out of the earlier analysis of about 500 of the donors. In vitro tests confirmed that a few of the cytomegalovirus-associated TCR beta chains recognize cytomegalovirus antigens. The only immune exposure information available for the cohort was CMV serostatus. The classifier was reported to diagnose cytomegalovirus status with high specificity and sensitivity in both the original and validation cohorts. A further reported finding was that TCR beta sequences accurately predicted the HLA-A and HLA-B alleles for most subjects in the first cohort. A total of 164 TCR beta chains were listed by the study as associated with cytomegalovirus. V-gene and J-gene trimming of TCR beta chains was associated with a missense DCLRE1C variant in a later genetic analysis, and the association was replicated in an independent cohort. Several of the top co-occurrence clusters appeared to be linked to parvovirus B19, influenza, CMV and Epstein-Barr virus, according to a later analysis.

The library was built by means of the immunoSEQ multiplex PCR assay. For the multiplex PCR, a mixture combining 60 forward primers for TCR Vbeta segments and 13 reverse primers for TCR Jbeta segments was used. Amplification of the CDR3 region of rearranged TCR beta genes was performed with a multiplex PCR assay on genomic DNA. The amplified TCR beta libraries were sequenced on the Illumina HiSeq System as 87-base-pair reads. In the original analysis: Across the 670 or so repertoires, a later analysis counted 80 million or so unique TCR beta chains, around 11 million of which were shared by at least two donors. A nearest-neighbor algorithm error-corrected the raw reads and collapsed the reads into unique sequences, merging closely related sequences to remove PCR and sequencing errors. Alignment of CDR3 sequences to IMGT reference sequences was used to assign V, D and J gene segments. For a sequence to be retained, at least a six-nucleotide match to both a V gene segment and a J gene segment was required. Rearrangements were called productive when the CDR3 lacked stop codons and stayed in frame with V and J; all others were non-productive. Following IMGT convention, CDR3 was defined as the stretch from the second conserved V-encoded cysteine up to the conserved J-encoded phenylalanine. In an earlier analysis of around 600 of the donors, sequences lacking an unambiguous match to a single V gene segment were excluded. In an earlier analysis of several hundred of the donors, a V segment was called functional when productive rearrangements were above 56.7%, and segregating when the standard deviation between donors exceeded 5%. A statistical classification framework was developed to diagnose cytomegalovirus status using the catalog of TCR beta chain sequences. A later analysis assigned V and J genes by comparing TCR nucleotide sequences with IMGT/GENE-DB human TR gene sequences. A later analysis assigned CDR3 sequences and most-parsimonious VDJ recombination scenarios with the TCRdist pipeline. In a later analysis, each TCR beta chain was defined by its CDR3 amino acid sequence together with its V-gene family, and reads without a unique V-gene family were excluded. As a way to deal with suspected cross-contamination and a sequencing artifact, a later analysis dropped 500 to 700 nucleotide sequences that were highly shared and had low generation probability. A later analysis calculated a clonal expansion index for each public chain from normalized within-repertoire ranks of inferred template counts. In a later analysis, generation probabilities were computed with a VDJ recombination model fitted to out-of-frame rearrangements, and the resulting probabilities were checked against IGoR. In a later analysis, hypergeometric tests were used to score TCR-TCR, TCR-HLA and TCR-CMV co-occurrence, with a repertoire-size bias correction applied to TCR pairs. False discovery rates were estimated in a later analysis by permuting HLA or CMV assignments 20 times. In a later analysis, co-occurring TCRs were grouped using DBSCAN, and TCRdist sequence similarity was added for clustering within HLA-allele-positive subsets. For co-occurrence clustering, repertoires with fewer than 30,000 or more than 120,000 public chains were excluded, along with about five repertoires with anomalous nucleotide sharing. The immuneACCESS repertoire file appears here via TCRdb, limited to in-frame rearrangements. These files lack a portion of the clones; in checked studies, under half of the deficit traces to unresolved V genes, and the cause of the others is not known. The V and J calls and the clone size are those of that table, but D and trimming were determined from the DNA. The table for this sample lists approximately 150,000 clones; roughly 80% of them were counted only once. The ten largest clones take up approximately 2.8% of the sample.

The material sequenced was PBMCs. The chain uses TRBV5-4 and TRBJ1-5, with the D gene call left open. This clonotype originated in a male donor in good health and CMV-seronegative. Here is the DNA: TGTGCCAGCAGCTTGGCGGGGAATCAGCCCCAGCATTTT. It translates as CASSLAGNQPQHF.